These 13 T cell receptor beta chains were all obtained from the same sample, sequenced in a study of technical replicates of blood from several donors. Some clones are missing from TCRdb's copy, which holds only in-frame ones; the method was immunoSEQ multiplex PCR. The sample shows about 56,000 clones, just under 95% of them seen only once. What was sequenced was PBMCs. These receptors were obtained from a human donor in good health. Some clones in this sample may be carry-over from other donors' samples.

This clone appeared a few times. The chain joins TRBV19 to TRBJ1-1, with a tentative D call TRBD1 (5 bases). CDR3 length: 15 residues. Germline lookup yields CDR1 LNHDA and CDR2 SQIVND (reference sequence). Deletions cut 3 bases from V and 1 base from J, with 12 bases between. The CDR3 DNA sequence: TGTGCCAGTAGTATTCTTGGGGGAGGGAACACTGAAGCTTTCTTT. This translates into CASSILGGGNTEAFF. Together with reference TRBV19 and TRBJ1-1, the CDR3 gives the full variable domain: DGGITQSPKYLFRKEGQNVTLSCEQNLNHDAMYWYRQDPGQGLRLIYYSQIVNDFQKGDIAEGYSVSREKKESFPLTVTSAQKNPTAFYLCASSILGGGNTEAFFGQGTRLTVV.

This clone occurred once. The chain links TRBV6-5 to TRBJ2-1; TRBD1 matches 7 bases. Trimming took 7 bases from V and 4 from J; bases not matched to a gene: 10. The CDR3 extends over 15 amino acids. Germline loops: CDR1 MNHEY, CDR2 SVGAGI. Here the CDR3 DNA reads TGTGCCAGCACCCCTCTAGGGACAGCTTACAATGAGCAGTTCTTC. It codes for CASTPLGTAYNEQFF.

The V gene is TRBV28, the J gene TRBJ1-5; D may be TRBD1 (5 bases). From germline, CDR1 is MDHEN and CDR2 SYDVKM. V dropped 8 bases and J dropped 8 bases, with 13 bases sitting between them. The length of the CDR3 is 12 residues. The CDR3 coding sequence is TGTGCCAGCGACGACAGTGCCAAGCCCCAGCATTTT. Amino acid sequence: CASDDSAKPQHF.

The V gene is TRBV5-5, the J gene TRBJ2-7, with 11 nucleotides matching TRBD2. Germline V gives CDR1 SGHKS, CDR2 YYEKEE (reference sequence). Trimming at V came to 0 bases and at J to 0 bases, leaving 14 bases not matched to a gene. This CDR3 has 20 residues. CDR3 sequence (DNA): TGTGCCAGCAGCTTGGTTCTGCGTGCTAGCGGGGGGAAAAACTCCTACGAGCAGTACTTC. Its protein is CASSLVLRASGGKNSYEQYF.

DNA for the CDR3: TGCGCCAGCAGCTTGGATGGGGGGGCCTACAATGAGCAGTTCTTC. Protein product: CASSLDGGAYNEQFF. The rearrangement links TRBV5-1 to TRBJ2-1, with TRBD2 matching 7 bases. This CDR3 comprises 15 residues. Germline CDR1 reads SGHRS; CDR2 reads YFSETQ. V lost 0 bases, J lost 2 bases, and 2 bases stayed unmatched.

This clone was seen just once. This rearrangement joins TRBV19 to TRBJ2-7; TRBD2 aligns across 14 bases. There are 19 residues in the CDR3. The V gene end was trimmed by 3 bases and the J gene end by 3 bases; junction bases not matched to a gene: 13. The germline gives CDR1 LNHDA, CDR2 SQIVND (reference sequence). CDR3 nucleotide sequence: TGTGCCAGTAGTATCCTTCTACCGGGACTAGCGGGAGTGGGCTACGAGCAGTACTTC. Its protein product is CASSILLPGLAGVGYEQYF.

The V and J genes are TRBV10-3 and TRBJ2-1; tentatively, D is TRBD2 (7 bases). There are 14 residues in the CDR3. Germline CDR1 reads ENHRY; CDR2 reads SYGVKD. V dropped 10 bases and J dropped 2 bases, with 15 bases sitting between them. CDR3 nucleotides: TGTGCCAGTTCAGCGGGACAACCCTACAATGAGCAGTTCTTC. Protein product: CASSAGQPYNEQFF.

CDR3: CASSQVTGLTYEQYF. For the CDR3, the DNA is TGTGCCAGCAGCCAAGTTACAGGATTGACCTACGAGCAGTACTTC. V is TRBV4-2 and J is TRBJ2-7; perhaps TRBD1 as D (5 bases). The CDR3 consists of 15 residues. The V end was cut by 1 base, the J end by 2 bases, with 12 bases between. Germline CDR1 LGHNA, CDR2 YNFKEQ.

The rearrangement links TRBV25-1 to TRBJ1-4; a weak D match, TRBD1 (5 bases). The CDR3 extends over 16 amino acids. Trimming left V 2 bases short and J 4 bases short, with 14 bases between. Per the germline V gene, CDR1 is MGHDK and CDR2 is SYGVNS. The CDR3 sequence is CASSEGAAAFNEKLFF. In DNA, the CDR3 is TGTGCCAGCAGTGAAGGGGCAGCCGCTTTTAATGAAAAACTGTTTTTT.

J is TRBJ2-3 and V is TRBV5-1; TRBD2 aligns across 10 bases. With 1 base clipped from V and 0 bases from J, the junction kept 5 bases outside the gene matches. This CDR3 is built from 17 residues. In germline, CDR1 is SGHRS, CDR2 YFSETQ. CDR3 amino acids: CASSLWLAGESTDTQYF. The CDR3 region has the DNA TGCGCCAGCAGCTTGTGGCTAGCGGGGGAGAGCACAGATACGCAGTATTTT.

The chain recombines TRBV7-9 with TRBJ1-1, with D hard to call. With 5 bases removed from V and 7 bases from J, the gap between germline ends came to 11 bases. This CDR3 has 12 amino acids. Germline V gives CDR1 SEHNR, CDR2 FQNEAQ (reference sequence). This CDR3 reads CASSPSLVEAFF. For the CDR3, the DNA is TGTGCCAGCAGCCCTAGCTTAGTTGAAGCTTTCTTT.

The chain links TRBV4-3 to TRBJ1-1; D unresolved. There are 16 residues in the CDR3. Deletions cut 0 bases from V and 0 bases from J, with 11 bases between. Germline lookup yields CDR1 LGHNA and CDR2 YSLEER. The CDR3 region has the DNA TGCGCCAGCAGCCAAGATAGAGGCAGATTGAACACTGAAGCTTTCTTT. Its translation is CASSQDRGRLNTEAFF.

This chain connects TRBV7-2 to TRBJ1-5; the match to TRBD1 covers 12 bases. Germline lookup yields CDR1 SGHTA and CDR2 FQGNSA. With 1 base clipped from V and 12 bases from J, the junction kept 7 bases outside the gene matches. The CDR3 runs to 15 residues. This chain's CDR3 is CASSLGDRGRTLQHF. The CDR3 DNA reads as TGTGCCAGCAGCTTAGGGGACAGGGGGCGAACTCTCCAGCATTTT. Together with reference TRBV7-2 and TRBJ1-5, the CDR3 gives the full variable domain: GAGVSQSPSNKVTEKGKDVELRCDPISGHTALYWYRQSLGQGLEFLIYFQGNSAPDKSGLPSDRFSAERTGGSVSTLTIQRTQQEDSAVYLCASSLGDRGRTLQHFGDGTRLSIL.